This T cell receptor (beta chain) is drawn from a study of T cells in women clearing cervical HPV infection. Across the whole study: For cases, blood was sampled a median approximately 150 days after lesion detection, interquartile range roughly 80 to 200 days.

Profiling relied on immunoSEQ multiplex PCR, and the TCRdb table lists in-frame clones only, not all of them. The sample totals about 33,000 clones. This TCR came from a woman aged 18 to 75 with a cervical HPV16 infection that either progressed to CIN3+ or cleared (not recorded which). Sequencing used blood buffy coat.

The CDR3 region is CATSAGTGTSNQPQHF. CDR3 DNA, as far as it was read: TGTGCCACCAGTGCGGGGACAGGGACGAGCAATCAGCCC. The chain carries TRBV24-1 and TRBJ1-5, with TRBD1 matching over 9 bases. The CDR3 goes on 3 residues after the read ends, and that part is filled in from the germline J gene. This CDR3 has 16 residues. Trimming cost V 5 bases and J 1 base; bases outside gene matches: 5. Germline loops: CDR1 KGHDR, CDR2 SFDVKD.